This TCR beta chain was captured in a study of beta chain features in type 1 diabetes. This clone was recorded many times. Its antigen is currently unknown. Every bit of the isolated RNA underwent reverse transcription, so sequencing read expressed TCRB transcripts. Clones were sequenced by immunoSEQ multiplex PCR, and TCRdb holds only the in-frame ones, with some missing. The sample records approximately 170,000 clones, 7% to 9% being singletons. General study points: People with Type 1 diabetes carried modestly yet significantly shorter TCRB CDR3s in all four CD4+ subsets.

Sequenced sample: central memory CD4+ T cells from blood. The TCR comes from a man aged 18 to 35 with type 1 diabetes.

Here the CDR3 reads CAISDHSGANVLTF. The DNA of the CDR3 is TGTGCCATCAGTGACCACTCTGGGGCCAACGTCCTGACTTTC. V usage is TRBV10-3 and J usage is TRBJ2-6; unclear D gene. With 3 bases removed from V and 0 bases from J, the gap between germline ends came to 3 bases. Germline V gene data show CDR1 as ENHRY and CDR2 as SYGVKD. The CDR3 loop spans 14 amino acids.